This entry lists 24 T cell receptor beta chains sequenced from one sample in a study of shared clonotypes between healthy human individuals. Assay used: immunoSEQ multiplex PCR; TCRdb lists only in-frame clones, some missing. The data show roughly 330,000 clones, around 72% seen once. The sequenced sample consisted of memory CD4+ T cells sorted from blood. The subset here: CD45RA-negative fraction. Receptors were obtained from a man under 40 in good health.

The V call is TRBV25-1, the J call TRBJ2-3; 11 bases are a match to TRBD2. V dropped 2 bases and J dropped 3; count of bases not matched to a gene: 1. CDR1 MGHDK and CDR2 SYGVNS come from the germline V gene. CDR3 length: 15 residues. The CDR3 reads CASSETSGRTDTQYF. CDR3 DNA: TGTGCCAGCAGTGAAACTAGCGGGAGAACAGATACGCAGTATTTT. The whole variable domain, remainder taken from reference TRBV25-1 and TRBJ2-3, is EADIYQTPRYLVIGTGKKITLECSQTMGHDKMYWYQQDPGMELHLIHYSYGVNSTEKGDLSSESTVSRIRTEHFPLTLESARPSHTSQYLCASSETSGRTDTQYFGPGTRLTVL.

CDR3: CASCSEGHNEQFF. The CDR3 DNA reads as TGTGCTAGTTGTAGTGAGGGCCACAATGAGCAGTTCTTC. This chain uses TRBV12-5 with TRBJ2-1, with D possibly being TRBD2 (5 bases). V was cut by 8 bases and J by 5 bases, with 13 bases left in between. The CDR3 consists of 13 residues. Germline V CDR1 and CDR2: LGHNT, FRNRAP.

The chain recombines TRBV9 with TRBJ1-2; possible D gene TRBD1, 6 bases. Germline V gene lookup returns CDR1 SGDLS and CDR2 YYNGEE. The CDR3 spans 16 residues. Trimming pared 1 base from V and 8 bases from J, leaving 21 bases between. The CDR3 bases are TGTGCCAGCAGCGTAACATCTGGCAGGGGTACTATCGGCTACACCTTC. It yields the protein CASSVTSGRGTIGYTF.

This rearrangement joins TRBV27 to TRBJ1-4; the match to TRBD1 covers 8 bases. The CDR3 spans 17 residues. The V segment lost 5 bases and the J segment 5 bases; nucleotides outside the gene matches: 13. Per germline, CDR1 MNHEY and CDR2 SMNVEV (reference sequence). The CDR3 region has the DNA TGTGCCAGCAGTCCCGGACAGGGACTCCCTAACAATGAAAAACTGTTTTTT. The encoded protein is CASSPGQGLPNNEKLFF.

The chain couples TRBV5-1 to TRBJ2-4, with unresolved D. This CDR3 region has 12 residues. The V gene lost 3 bases and the J gene lost 9 bases, with 10 bases spanning the gap. Looked up from germline, CDR1 is SGHRS and CDR2 is YFSETQ. The CDR3: CASSWDAGIQYF. CDR3 sequence (DNA): TGCGCCAGCAGCTGGGATGCAGGCATTCAGTACTTC.

Note on this clone: A far bigger clonotype differs at one base, so this is likely a read error. This CDR3 is also generated by other DNA sequences in the sample. The rearrangement links TRBV14 to TRBJ2-3, with TRBD2 matching over 10 bases. Losses at the gene ends were 2 bases for V and 3 bases for J; bases not matched to a gene: 2. CDR1 is SGHDN, CDR2 FVKESK, per germline. The CDR3 sequence is 15 residues long. The CDR3 nucleotides are TGTGCCAGCAGCCAACCGACTAGCGGGACAGATACGCAGTATTTT. This gives the protein CASSQPTSGTDTQYF. Full variable domain (rest looked up from reference TRBV14 and TRBJ2-3): EAGVTQFPSHSVIEKGQTVTLRCDPISGHDNLYWYRRVMGKEIKFLLHFVKESKQDESGMPNNRFLAERTGGTYSTLKVQPAELEDSGVYFCASSQPTSGTDTQYFGPGTRLTVL.

A remark on this clone: This may stem from a read error, because a much larger clone lies one nucleotide away. Other DNA sequences in the sample encode the same CDR3. The chain recombines TRBV28 with TRBJ2-2; D uncertain. The CDR3 loop spans 12 amino acids. Germline V gene lookup returns CDR1 MDHEN and CDR2 SYDVKM. Deletions cut 1 base from V and 7 bases from J, with 4 bases between. The CDR3 DNA reads TGTGCCAGCAGTTTATTGGGCGGGGAGCTGTTTTTT. The encoded protein is CASSLLGGELFF.

The chain uses TRBV5-1 and TRBJ1-2; D unclear. CDR1 and CDR2 from the germline V gene are SGHRS and YFSETQ. V shed 0 bases and J shed 4 bases, with 10 bases lying between them. This CDR3 is 14 amino acids long. The CDR3: CASSLESASYGYTF. As DNA, the CDR3 is TGCGCCAGCAGCTTGGAGTCGGCCTCCTATGGCTACACCTTC.

The genes are TRBV11-2 and TRBJ1-3, with 7 bases matching TRBD1. J was trimmed by 0 bases and V by 6 bases; bases with no gene match: 11. This CDR3 spans 17 amino acids. The V gene's germline CDR1 is SGHAT and CDR2 FQNNGV. CDR3 loop: CASSPRTGDISGNTIYF. CDR3 bases: TGTGCCAGCAGTCCTCGTACAGGGGATATCTCTGGAAACACCATATATTTT.

The V and J genes are TRBV7-8 and TRBJ2-7; D perhaps matches TRBD1 (7 bases). Trimming stripped 5 bases from V and 3 bases from J, with 17 bases between. Germline loops: CDR1 SGHVS, CDR2 FQNEAQ. There are 15 residues in the CDR3. In DNA form, the CDR3 reads TGTGCCAGCAGCGAACGGACAGGAGGGGGCTACGAGCAGTACTTC. Encoded protein: CASSERTGGGYEQYF.

This rearrangement joins TRBV19 to TRBJ2-3; 8 bases fit TRBD2. CDR3 length equals 15 residues. V lost 5 bases and J lost 3; bases outside the gene matches: 7. Germline-derived CDR1 and CDR2 are LNHDA and SQIVND (reference sequence). For the CDR3, the DNA is TGTGCCAGTAGTCGGTGGGCGGGGGGAACAGATACGCAGTATTTT. Its protein product is CASSRWAGGTDTQYF.

The rearrangement links TRBV9 to TRBJ2-1; 11 bases match TRBD2. The CDR3 runs to 16 residues. Trimming took 0 bases from V and 8 from J; bases not matched to a gene: 7. CDR1 is SGDLS, CDR2 YYNGEE, per germline. The CDR3 protein is CASSVAPRGLADEQFF. The CDR3 nucleotides read TGTGCCAGCAGCGTAGCCCCCAGGGGACTAGCGGATGAGCAGTTCTTC.

Only a few counts were recorded for this clone. The chain recombines TRBV4-1 with TRBJ2-2; unclear D gene. Between the trimmed V and J ends, which lost 3 bases and 3 bases, there was a span of 8 bases. The V gene's germline CDR1 is MGHRA and CDR2 YSYEKL. The CDR3 is made up of 14 amino acids. CDR3 in amino acids: CASSHRSDTGELFF. DNA of the CDR3: TGCGCCAGCAGCCACCGGTCGGACACCGGGGAGCTGTTTTTT.

About this clone itself: Just one base apart from a much larger clone, this may be a read error. The same CDR3 also results from other DNA sequences found in this sample. The J gene is TRBJ1-4, the V gene TRBV18; 9 positions agree with TRBD1. Per germline, CDR1 KGHSH and CDR2 LQKENI. The CDR3 covers 14 residues. The junction had 3 bases not matched to a gene; V was cut back by 3 bases and J by 7 bases. The CDR3 spells CASSPGQGSEKLFF. In DNA, the CDR3 is TGTGCCAGCTCACCGGGACAGGGAAGTGAAAAACTGTTTTTT.

CDR3 sequence: CASSLRASGRLYNEQFF. Written as DNA, the CDR3 is TGTGCCAGCAGCTTGAGGGCTAGCGGGAGACTTTACAATGAGCAGTTCTTC. The rearrangement joins TRBV5-6 to TRBJ2-1; the match to TRBD2 covers 10 bases. The V and J ends lost 1 base and 4 bases, in that order; junction bases with no gene match: 8. The CDR3 covers 17 residues. CDR1 is SGHDT, CDR2 YYEEEE, per germline.

This clone was picked up a small number of times. J is TRBJ2-3 and V is TRBV2, with a possible D match to TRBD2 (5 bases). The germline gives CDR1 SNHLY, CDR2 FYNNEI. There are 14 residues in the CDR3. The germline V and J ends were trimmed by 2 bases and 4 bases, with 10 bases remaining between them. CDR3 sequence (DNA): TGTGCCAGCAGTGAATTTTTCGGGGCAGATACGCAGTATTTT. It encodes CASSEFFGADTQYF.

This clone appeared a single time. The V and J genes are TRBV10-3 and TRBJ2-2, with D perhaps TRBD2 (5 bases). Germline CDR1 is ENHRY and CDR2 is SYGVKD. The CDR3 is made up of 15 amino acids. Between the trimmed V and J ends, which lost 4 bases and 5 bases, there was a span of 14 bases. The CDR3 DNA is TGTGCCATCAGTGGCCGGGAACCTCTTACCGGGGAGCTGTTTTTT. It yields the protein CAISGREPLTGELFF.

The table lists this clone with a few counts. Other DNA sequences in the same sample also yield this CDR3. V and J are TRBV11-3 and TRBJ2-3, with D unclear. CDR1 is SGHNT and CDR2 is YENEEA in the germline V gene. The CDR3 covers 13 residues. Trimming shortened V by 5 bases and J by 4 bases, and 10 bases separated the two germline ends. The CDR3 coding sequence is TGTGCCAGCAGCCTAGGGCCGTCAGATACGCAGTATTTT. Amino acids: CASSLGPSDTQYF.

This chain connects TRBV4-1 to TRBJ2-7; D possibly corresponds to TRBD2 (8 bases). From germline, CDR1 is MGHRA and CDR2 YSYEKL. This CDR3 comprises 18 residues. The V end was cut by 0 bases, the J end by 2 bases, with 20 bases between. The chain's CDR3 is CASSQETTGRGVTYEQYF. CDR3 nucleotides: TGCGCCAGCAGCCAAGAGACGACAGGGCGGGGGGTTACCTACGAGCAGTACTTC.

On this clone itself: The same CDR3 also results from other DNA sequences found in this sample. The chain combines TRBV5-1 with TRBJ1-1; D may be TRBD1 (5 bases). Germline CDR1 and CDR2: SGHRS and YFSETQ. Trimming took 3 bases from V and 1 from J, leaving 10 bases between them. There are 14 residues in the CDR3. The chain's CDR3 is CASSSSGGNTEAFF. The CDR3 DNA reads as TGCGCCAGCAGCTCCAGTGGGGGGAACACTGAAGCTTTCTTT.

The chain carries TRBV10-1 and TRBJ2-3; no reliable D call. CDR1 WNHNN and CDR2 SYGVQD come from the germline V gene (reference sequence). V gave up 7 bases and J gave up 0 bases, with 29 bases separating them. CDR3 length equals 20 residues. CDR3 nucleotides: TGCGCCAGCAAAGAAGACGAGGAGTTGGGGATTATTCTAAGCACAGATACGCAGTATTTT. The encoded protein is CASKEDEELGIILSTDTQYF.

This chain uses TRBV9 with TRBJ1-2; 7 bases map to TRBD1. The CDR3 has 15 residues. CDR1 is SGDLS and CDR2 is YYNGEE in the germline V gene. Unmatched junction bases numbered 10, after V lost 2 bases and J lost 6 bases. The CDR3: CASSVQTGTADGYTF. Here the CDR3 DNA reads TGTGCCAGCAGCGTCCAAACCGGGACAGCGGATGGCTACACCTTC.

The CDR3 loop is CASSRGALANEKLFF. The CDR3 bases are TGTGCCAGCAGCAGAGGGGCGCTCGCGAATGAAAAACTGTTTTTT. The rearrangement links TRBV9 to TRBJ1-4; tentative D call: TRBD1 (5 bases). The CDR3 covers 15 residues. V was cut by 4 bases and J by 5 bases, with 15 bases left in between. Germline V lookup: CDR1 SGDLS, CDR2 YYNGEE.

This clone was detected once. V and J are TRBV7-2 and TRBJ2-1; no reliable D call. The CDR3 is 12 amino acids. V was clipped by 4 bases and J by 8 bases, with 9 bases between them. Per germline, CDR1 SGHTA and CDR2 FQGNSA. The CDR3 sequence: CASSSTRHEQFF. The CDR3 bases are TGTGCCAGCAGCTCTACACGGCATGAGCAGTTCTTC.